The 26 T cell receptor delta chains reported below all come from one sample, sequenced in a study of gamma-delta chains in newborns, infants, children. With CATT, TCRdb re-called clones from the reads. The sample holds 4,000 to 5,500 delta-chain clones, under 40% seen once. Sequencing was done on a sample of blood. These receptors were obtained from a child who received the measles vaccine.

This clone was observed a few times. V usage is TRDV1 and J usage is TRDJ1; TRDD3 matches 9 bases. V lost 2 bases and J lost 0; bases outside the gene matches: 16. Germline lookup yields CDR1 TSWWSYY and CDR2 QGS. The CDR3 runs 20 residues. For the CDR3, the DNA is TGTGCTCTTGGGGAAAATCCAACTGCCTACTGGGGGACCTACACCGATAAACTCATCTTT. Protein: CALGENPTAYWGTYTDKLIF.

Note on this clone: Only one base separates this from a far larger clonotype, so it likely reflects a read error. DNA of the CDR3: TGTGCTCTTGAATCCTGCGGGAAGTACTGGGCCTTGACAGCACAACTCTTCTTT. Translated, it gives CALESCGKYWALTAQLFF. The chain carries TRDV1 and TRDJ2, with D possibly TRDD3 on 6 matching bases. V lost 7 bases and J 2 bases, leaving 23 bases between the germline ends. Germline V gives CDR1 TSWWSYY, CDR2 QGS. The CDR3 has 18 amino acids.

The chain is built from TRDV1 and TRDJ1; D not resolved. Trimming shortened V by 1 base and J by 3 bases, and 15 bases separated the two germline ends. The CDR3 length is 16 residues. Germline V gives CDR1 TSWWSYY, CDR2 QGS. CDR3 protein: CALGEPMRPFSDKLIF. CDR3 DNA sequence: TGTGCTCTTGGGGAACCTATGAGACCATTTTCCGATAAACTCATCTTT.

The chain couples TRDV1 to TRDJ1, with D tentatively TRDD2 (5 bases). CDR3 size: 15 residues. V was cut by 4 bases and J by 3 bases, with 15 bases left in between. Germline V gene data show CDR1 as TSWWSYY and CDR2 as QGS. In DNA form, the CDR3 reads TGTGCTCTTGGGGGCCTCTTCCGGACTGCCGATAAACTCATCTTT. Protein: CALGGLFRTADKLIF.

This chain joins TRDV1 and TRDJ2; D not resolved. V was shortened by 0 bases and J by 0 bases, with 29 bases between the two germline ends. This CDR3 spans 23 amino acids. Germline V gene lookup returns CDR1 TSWWSYY and CDR2 QGS. The CDR3, as DNA: TGTGCTCTTGGGGAACTAGGTGGGTTATCTTTAAGGCTTGGTTTAGCTTTGACAGCACAACTCTTCTTT. Its translation: CALGELGGLSLRLGLALTAQLFF.

By sample fraction, this clone is medium-sized. V is TRDV2 and J is TRDJ1; D gene uncertain. Germline CDR1 GEAIGNYY, CDR2 EKD. Between the trimmed V and J ends, which lost 5 bases and 2 bases, there was a span of 23 bases. The CDR3 spans 17 residues. CDR3 residues: CACVGKVRTRSTDKLIF. The CDR3 DNA is TGTGCCTGTGTCGGCAAGGTAAGGACAAGGAGTACCGATAAACTCATCTTT.

To note about this clone: One junction end does not reproduce the germline sequence, and a read error may be involved. J is TRDJ1 and V is TRDV1; no clear D. CDR1 TSWWSYY and CDR2 QGS come from the germline V gene. The CDR3 extends over 16 amino acids. The CDR3: CALGELDPLPTYKLIF. CDR3 DNA: TGTGCTCTTGGGGAACTAGATCCCCTGCCCACCTATAAACTCATCTTT.

The J gene is TRDJ1, the V gene TRDV3; the match to TRDD3 covers 10 bases. CDR3 length equals 20 residues. Germline values: CDR1 TVYSNPD, CDR2 GDNSRS (reference sequence). The V gene end was trimmed by 3 bases and the J gene end by 2 bases; junction bases not matched to a gene: 24. This CDR3 is CAFPPPSPFLLGDYTDKLIF. The CDR3 coding sequence is TGTGCCTTCCCTCCCCCATCCCCCTTTCTACTGGGGGATTATACCGATAAACTCATCTTT.

The V call is TRDV1, the J call TRDJ1, with 12 bases that match TRDD3. The CDR3 is 19 amino acids. Trimming cost V 0 bases and J 9 bases; bases outside gene matches: 17. CDR1 is TSWWSYY and CDR2 is QGS in the germline V gene. Here the CDR3 DNA reads TGTGCTCTTGGGGAACTCCCGTTCCCGCTCTGGGGGATACGAGATCAACTCATCTTT. This sequence encodes CALGELPFPLWGIRDQLIF.

This chain connects TRDV1 to TRDJ1, with D possibly being TRDD3 (6 bases). Per the germline V gene, CDR1 is TSWWSYY and CDR2 is QGS. This CDR3 has 17 amino acids. Trimming took 5 bases from V and 0 from J, leaving 19 bases between them. The CDR3 DNA is TGTGCTCTTGGGCATCTAGGGGGGGGGGAAAACACCGATAAACTCATCTTT. Protein: CALGHLGGGENTDKLIF.

By share, this clone counts as large (0.1 to 1%). This rearrangement joins TRDV1 to TRDJ1, with 7 bases fitting TRDD2. J gave up 0 bases and V 1 base, and 14 bases lay outside the gene matches. CDR1 is TSWWSYY and CDR2 is QGS in the germline V gene. There are 19 residues in the CDR3. CDR3 DNA: TGTGCTCTTGGGGAACCTGGTCCTCCCTTCCTCTCGTACACCGATAAACTCATCTTT. Translated: CALGEPGPPFLSYTDKLIF.

The J gene is TRDJ1, the V gene TRDV1; 8 bases fit TRDD3. The germline V gene has CDR1 TSWWSYY and CDR2 QGS. J was trimmed by 0 bases and V by 4 bases; bases with no gene match: 10. The CDR3 contains 17 residues. CDR3 loop: CALGAQFWGKYTDKLIF. For the CDR3, the DNA is TGTGCTCTTGGGGCGCAATTCTGGGGGAAGTACACCGATAAACTCATCTTT.

This clone was seen once. The chain combines TRAV29/DV5 with TRDJ1; 9 bases agree with TRDD2. Germline values: CDR1 NSMFDY, CDR2 ISSIKDK. The trim removed 0 bases at V and 10 bases at J, leaving 37 bases unmatched. The CDR3 extends over 23 amino acids. In DNA, the CDR3 is TGTGCAGCAAGCGCGACCGTGCCTTCCTACTACCTGAGGAGGATAGAAGCCCAAATAGGACTCATCTTT. As protein: CAASATVPSYYLRRIEAQIGLIF.

This clone occurred a few times. Possible read error: a much larger clone is one base away. Other DNA sequences within the sample encode an identical CDR3. The gene calls are TRDV3 and TRDJ1, with 9 bases lining up with TRDD3. Germline V gives CDR1 TVYSNPD, CDR2 GDNSRS (reference sequence). CDR3 length: 16 residues. The CDR3 sequence is CACYEGTGGPGDKLIF. The CDR3 region has the DNA TGTGCCTGCTACGAGGGTACTGGGGGACCGGGGGATAAGCTCATCTTT.

This clone was recorded a few times. This sequence joins TRDV1 and TRDJ1, with TRDD3 identical over 7 bases. The trim removed 11 bases at V and 0 bases at J, leaving 12 bases unmatched. There are 15 residues in the CDR3. CDR1 is TSWWSYY and CDR2 is QGS in the germline V gene. The CDR3 sequence is CAFPGGGIYTDKLIF. The CDR3 nucleotides are TGTGCTTTCCCCGGGGGGGGGATCTACACCGATAAACTCATCTTT.

This clone was counted a few times. Other DNA variants within this sample encode the same CDR3. The rearrangement links TRDV2 to TRDJ1; 11 nucleotides line up with TRDD3. The germline gives CDR1 GEAIGNYY, CDR2 EKD. This CDR3 has 21 amino acids. V was clipped by 0 bases and J by 0 bases; unmatched bases: 17. The CDR3 DNA reads TGTGCCTGTGACACCGTCTCCAATTCACCCTGGGGGATACCCTACACCGATAAACTCATCTTT. Translating it yields CACDTVSNSPWGIPYTDKLIF.

This clone counts as large. The same CDR3 arises from other DNA sequences in this sample as well. The V call is TRDV3, the J call TRDJ1; 8 bases match TRDD3. Germline V gene lookup returns CDR1 TVYSNPD and CDR2 GDNSRS (reference sequence). The V and J ends lost 4 bases and 0 bases, in that order; junction bases with no gene match: 19. The CDR3 totals 18 residues. The CDR3 region has the DNA TGTGCCTGTGGCCTTCCGACGCTGGGGGAGCCGTACACCGATAAACTCATCTTT. This gives the protein CACGLPTLGEPYTDKLIF. Combining the CDR3 with reference TRDV3 and TRDJ1 gives the whole variable domain CDKVTQSSPDQTVASGSEVVLLCTYDTVYSNPDLFWYRIRPDYSFQFVFYGDNSRSEGADFTQGRFSVKHILTQKAFHLVISPVRTEDSATYYCACGLPTLGEPYTDKLIFGKGTRVTVEP.

This clone was observed a few times. The gene calls are TRAV29/DV5 and TRDJ1; TRDD3 matches 8 bases. Germline CDR1 NSMFDY, CDR2 ISSIKDK. V trimming: 3 bases; J trimming: 0 bases; junction bases outside the gene matches: 34. CDR3 size: 24 residues. CDR3: CAANLPVVVVGGWGIPQHTDKLIF. The CDR3 nucleotides read TGTGCAGCAAATCTTCCTGTTGTAGTCGTGGGAGGATGGGGGATCCCCCAACACACCGATAAACTCATCTTT.

This clone was seen a single time. This specimen includes other DNA sequences encoding the same CDR3. The chain couples TRAV29/DV5 to TRDJ1, with 9 nucleotides matching TRDD3. V dropped 2 bases and J dropped 7; count of bases not matched to a gene: 33. The CDR3 covers 22 residues. The germline V gene encodes CDR1 NSMFDY and CDR2 ISSIKDK. The CDR3 bases are TGTGCAGCAAGTTATTGGGGAGTTCCTTTTTACGGCGAGGGGACTGGGGGACGTAAACTCATCTTT. Translated: CAASYWGVPFYGEGTGGRKLIF.

The V call is TRDV1, the J call TRDJ1; 11 bases are a match to TRDD3. The CDR3 loop spans 24 amino acids. Germline CDR1 and CDR2: TSWWSYY and QGS. V was pared by 6 bases and J by 1 base, with 31 bases of the junction left unmatched. In nucleotides, the CDR3 is TGTGCTCTTGGTCGGCCTTCCTATATGGGGGATACGGACCCCGACCCTTGCGGCACCGATAAACTCATCTTT. This sequence encodes CALGRPSYMGDTDPDPCGTDKLIF.

The chain combines TRDV1 with TRDJ1; 10 nucleotides agree with TRDD3. Germline V gene data show CDR1 as TSWWSYY and CDR2 as QGS. The CDR3 is made up of 21 amino acids. V shed 1 base, J shed 4 bases, and the junction held 21 bases outside the gene matches. CDR3 protein: CALGEREWESWGIEGGDKLIF. The DNA of the CDR3 is TGTGCTCTTGGGGAACGGGAATGGGAGTCCTGGGGGATAGAAGGAGGCGATAAACTCATCTTT.

This clone was recorded a few times. The V and J genes are TRDV1 and TRDJ1, with D maybe TRDD3 (5 bases). Per germline, CDR1 TSWWSYY and CDR2 QGS. This CDR3 has 22 residues. V dropped 3 bases and J dropped 0 bases, with 32 bases sitting between them. The CDR3 is CALGDPVAMRNWIGRYTDKLIF. CDR3 in DNA: TGTGCTCTTGGGGATCCCGTGGCTATGAGAAACTGGATTGGTAGGTACACCGATAAACTCATCTTT.

Of note for this clone: Compared with germline, one end of the junction differs, possibly owing to a read error. The gene calls are TRDV1 and TRDJ1, with TRDD3 identical over 12 bases. The CDR3 has 25 amino acids. CDR1 is TSWWSYY and CDR2 is QGS in the germline V gene. CDR3 amino acids: CALGERGFLPLDWGIQGDHTDELIF. CDR3 DNA sequence: TGTGCTCTCGGGGAACGTGGGTTCCTCCCCCTAGACTGGGGGATACAAGGGGACCACACCGATGAACTCATCTTT.

This chain links TRDV1 with TRDJ1; TRDD2 agrees at 7 bases. The CDR3 totals 22 residues. The V gene's germline CDR1 is TSWWSYY and CDR2 QGS. The V and J ends lost 4 bases and 0 bases, in that order; junction bases with no gene match: 26. The CDR3 DNA follows: TGTGCTCTTGGGGGAACGGCCTTCCTGCGATTCTGGGCGAACCTGTACACCGATAAACTCATCTTT. This codes for CALGGTAFLRFWANLYTDKLIF.

This clone is judged medium-sized. This rearrangement joins TRDV2 to TRDJ1, with 13 bases lining up with TRDD3. Germline values: CDR1 GEAIGNYY, CDR2 EKD. The CDR3 contains 17 residues. The V segment lost 0 bases and the J segment 6 bases; nucleotides outside the gene matches: 9. The CDR3 DNA reads as TGTGCCTGTGACACCGTACTGGGGGATACGCGGACCCATAAACTCATCTTT. Translation: CACDTVLGDTRTHKLIF.

This clone has a handful of counts. CDR3 sequence (DNA): TGTGCCTGTGACACCGCTGGGGGATACCCCTCCTGGGACACCCGACAGATGTTTTTC. The encoded protein is CACDTAGGYPSWDTRQMFF. The chain carries TRDV2 and TRDJ3, with TRDD3 identical over 11 bases. The CDR3 contains 19 residues. Germline trimming cut 0 bases from V and 0 bases from J; bases unmatched to any gene: 3. Germline V gene sequence: CDR1 GEAIGNYY, CDR2 EKD.